Included here is one T cell receptor beta chain sequence, with context. Time point meaning: baseline pretreatment blood. As for treatment: 15 Gy SBRT to primary tumor, nephrectomy 4 weeks later. The patient's renal cell carcinoma had clear cell pathology. This sample was taken from a study of radiation and T cells in renal cell carcinoma. CDR3 length: 14 residues. V dropped 6 bases and J dropped 4; count of bases not matched to a gene: 6. Germline-derived CDR1 and CDR2 are MNHEY and SMNVEV (reference sequence). Sequenced by immunoSEQ multiplex PCR; TCRdb stores in-frame clones only, minus some. This table has around 94,000 clones, 80% to 90% appearing once.

V usage is TRBV27 and J usage is TRBJ2-7; 10 nucleotides align to TRBD2. Sequencing used blood, obtained from a patient whose treatment included radiotherapy and nephrectomy. The receptor comes from a man aged 50 or older with renal cell carcinoma. CDR3 sequence (DNA): TGTGCCAGCAGCTTCACTAGCGGGAAATACGAGCAGTACTTC. As protein: CASSFTSGKYEQYF.